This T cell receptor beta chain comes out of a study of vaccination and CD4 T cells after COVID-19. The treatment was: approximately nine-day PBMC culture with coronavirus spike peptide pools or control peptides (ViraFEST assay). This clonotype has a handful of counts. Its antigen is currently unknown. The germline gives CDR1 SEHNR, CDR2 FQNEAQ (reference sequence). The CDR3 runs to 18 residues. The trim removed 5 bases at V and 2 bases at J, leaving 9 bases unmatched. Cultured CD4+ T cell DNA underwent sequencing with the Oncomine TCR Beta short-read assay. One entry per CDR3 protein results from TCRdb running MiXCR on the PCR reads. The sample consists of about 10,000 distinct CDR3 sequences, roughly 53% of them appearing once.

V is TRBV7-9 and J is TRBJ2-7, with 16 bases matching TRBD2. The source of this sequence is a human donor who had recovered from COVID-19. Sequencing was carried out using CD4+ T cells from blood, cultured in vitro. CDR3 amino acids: CASSEPGLAGGIPYEQYF. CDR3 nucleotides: TGTGCCAGCAGCGAACCGGGACTAGCGGGAGGGATCCCCTACGAGCAGTACTTC.